This TCR beta chain was obtained from a study of CXCR3-negative and CXCR3-positive naive CD8 T cells. Across the whole study: Per-library TRB read counts averaged about 1.5 +/- 0.3 million, adding up to around 130 million in total. Regarding the study as a whole: Surface CD5 was comparable between naive subsets; TCR strength was inferred from TRB CDR3 properties. Memory CD8+ cells showed much lower diversity, while both naive subsets were comparably high. Similar TRBV-TRBJ usage was seen in naive cells (both CXCR3-negative and CXCR3-positive), but memory cells differed.

As for this clonotype: Its matching antigen is unknown.

The CDR3 is made up of 21 amino acids. Germline V CDR1 and CDR2: LGHDT, YNNKEL (reference sequence). UMI-labeled 5' RACE yielded the TRB cDNA libraries. From the 5' RACE reads, TCRdb lists one entry per CDR3 protein and no DNA. Reported are roughly 100,000 distinct CDR3 sequences; the ten largest clones contain 0.95% to 1.4%. Sequencing was done on a sample of naive CXCR3- CD8+ T cells from blood. The subset here: CD45RO-CCR7+CD27+CD95- naive CD8+ T cells lacking CXCR3 (TNR3-). The sequence came from a human donor in good health. Some clones in this sample may be carry-over from other donors' samples. The gene calls are TRBV3-1 and TRBJ2-1; the D call from TCRdb, TRBD2, cannot be confirmed without DNA. The CDR3 protein is CASSQEDLADPGLGAPGEQFF.